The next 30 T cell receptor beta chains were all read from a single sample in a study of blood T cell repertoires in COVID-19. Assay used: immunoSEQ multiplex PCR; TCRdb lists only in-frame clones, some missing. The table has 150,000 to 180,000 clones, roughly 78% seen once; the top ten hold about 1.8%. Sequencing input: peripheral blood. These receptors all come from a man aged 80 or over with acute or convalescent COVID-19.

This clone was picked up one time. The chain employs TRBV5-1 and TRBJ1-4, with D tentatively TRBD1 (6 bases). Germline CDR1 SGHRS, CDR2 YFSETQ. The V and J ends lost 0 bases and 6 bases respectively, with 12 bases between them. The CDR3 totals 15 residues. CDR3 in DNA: TGCGCCAGCAGCTTGGAGGGGGAGTTTCATGAAAAACTGTTTTTT. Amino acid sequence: CASSLEGEFHEKLFF.

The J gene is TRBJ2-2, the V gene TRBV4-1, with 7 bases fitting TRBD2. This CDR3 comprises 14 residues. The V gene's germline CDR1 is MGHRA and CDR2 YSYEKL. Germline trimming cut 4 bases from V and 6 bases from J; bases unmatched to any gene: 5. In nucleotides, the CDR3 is TGCGCCAGCAGCCCCCGACTAGCAGCCGGGGAGCTGTTTTTT. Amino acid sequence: CASSPRLAAGELFF.

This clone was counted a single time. CDR3 sequence (DNA): TGTGCCAGCAGTGAAGTTGGACAGTTCAATCAGCCCCAGCATTTT. Protein product: CASSEVGQFNQPQHF. The chain carries TRBV6-1 and TRBJ1-5, with D maybe TRBD1 (6 bases). CDR3 length: 15 amino acids. Germline loops: CDR1 MNHNS, CDR2 SASEGT. V was cut by 1 base and J by 3 bases, with 10 bases left in between.

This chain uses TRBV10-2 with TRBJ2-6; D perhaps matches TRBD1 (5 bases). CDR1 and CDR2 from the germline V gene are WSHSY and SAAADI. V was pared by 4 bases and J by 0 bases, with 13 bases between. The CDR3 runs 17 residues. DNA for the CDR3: TGCGCCAGCAGTGCTGGACACGAGGTCTCTGGGGCCAACGTCCTGACTTTC. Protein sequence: CASSAGHEVSGANVLTF.

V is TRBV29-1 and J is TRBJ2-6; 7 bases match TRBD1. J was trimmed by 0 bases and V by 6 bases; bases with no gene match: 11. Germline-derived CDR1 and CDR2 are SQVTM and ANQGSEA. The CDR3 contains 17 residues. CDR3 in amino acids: CSVRRDSGGSGANVLTF. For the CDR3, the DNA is TGCAGCGTACGAAGAGACTCAGGGGGCTCTGGGGCCAACGTCCTGACTTTC.

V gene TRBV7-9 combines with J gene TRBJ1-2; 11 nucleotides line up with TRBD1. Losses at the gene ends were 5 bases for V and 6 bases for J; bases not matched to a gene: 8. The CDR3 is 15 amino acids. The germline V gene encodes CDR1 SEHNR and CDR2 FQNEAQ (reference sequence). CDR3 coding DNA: TGTGCCAGCAGCCTGCAGGACAGGGGGCCCAATGGCTACACCTTC. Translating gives CASSLQDRGPNGYTF.

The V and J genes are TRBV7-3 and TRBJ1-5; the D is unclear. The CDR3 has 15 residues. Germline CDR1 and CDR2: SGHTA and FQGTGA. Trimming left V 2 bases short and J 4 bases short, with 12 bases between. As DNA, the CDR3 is TGTGCCAGCAGCTTACTCCAGATTGTAAATCAGCCCCAGCATTTT. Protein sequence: CASSLLQIVNQPQHF.

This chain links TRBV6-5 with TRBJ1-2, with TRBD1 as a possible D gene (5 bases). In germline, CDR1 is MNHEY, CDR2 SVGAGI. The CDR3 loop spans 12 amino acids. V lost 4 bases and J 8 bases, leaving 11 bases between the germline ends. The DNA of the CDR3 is TGTGCCAGCAGTTCCCAGGGTGGGGGCTACACCTTC. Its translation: CASSSQGGGYTF.

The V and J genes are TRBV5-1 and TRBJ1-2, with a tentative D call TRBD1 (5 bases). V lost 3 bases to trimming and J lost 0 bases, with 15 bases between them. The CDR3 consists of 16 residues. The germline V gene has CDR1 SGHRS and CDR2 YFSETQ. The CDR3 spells CASSSKDRLANYGYTF. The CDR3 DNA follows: TGCGCCAGCAGCTCTAAAGACAGATTAGCTAACTATGGCTACACCTTC.

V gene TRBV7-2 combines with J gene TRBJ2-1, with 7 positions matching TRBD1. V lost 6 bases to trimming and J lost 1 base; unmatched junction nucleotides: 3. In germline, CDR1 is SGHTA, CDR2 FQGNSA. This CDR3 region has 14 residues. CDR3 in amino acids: CASRPGQSYNEQFF. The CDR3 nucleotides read TGTGCCAGCAGACCGGGACAGTCCTACAATGAGCAGTTCTTC. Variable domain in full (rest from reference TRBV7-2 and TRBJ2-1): GAGVSQSPSNKVTEKGKDVELRCDPISGHTALYWYRQSLGQGLEFLIYFQGNSAPDKSGLPSDRFSAERTGGSVSTLTIQRTQQEDSAVYLCASRPGQSYNEQFFGPGTRLTVL.

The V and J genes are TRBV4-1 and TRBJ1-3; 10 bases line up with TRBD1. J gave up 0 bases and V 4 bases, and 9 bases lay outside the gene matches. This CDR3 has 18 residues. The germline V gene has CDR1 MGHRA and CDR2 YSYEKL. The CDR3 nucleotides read TGCGCCAGCAGCCTTAGGGGGGGACAGGGGTTCTCTGGAAACACCATATATTTT. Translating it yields CASSLRGGQGFSGNTIYF.

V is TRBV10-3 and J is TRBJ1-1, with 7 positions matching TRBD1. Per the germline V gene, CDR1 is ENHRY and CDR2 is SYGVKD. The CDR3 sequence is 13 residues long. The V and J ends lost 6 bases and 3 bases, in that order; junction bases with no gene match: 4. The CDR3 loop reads CAIRKQGDTEAFF. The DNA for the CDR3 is TGTGCCATCAGAAAGCAGGGGGACACTGAAGCTTTCTTT.

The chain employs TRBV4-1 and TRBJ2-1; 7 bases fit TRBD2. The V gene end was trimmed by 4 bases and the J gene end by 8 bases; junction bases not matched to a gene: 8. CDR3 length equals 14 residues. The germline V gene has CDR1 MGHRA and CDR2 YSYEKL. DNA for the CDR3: TGCGCCAGCAGCCCCAGGGAGGGTTTCGATGAGCAGTTCTTC. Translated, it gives CASSPREGFDEQFF.

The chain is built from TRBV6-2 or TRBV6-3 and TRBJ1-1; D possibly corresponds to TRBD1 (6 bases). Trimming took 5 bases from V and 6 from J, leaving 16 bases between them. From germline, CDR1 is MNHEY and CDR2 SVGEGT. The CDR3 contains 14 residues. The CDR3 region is CASSTAGGQAEAFF. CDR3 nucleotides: TGTGCCAGCAGTACGGCGGGGGGGCAAGCTGAAGCTTTCTTT.

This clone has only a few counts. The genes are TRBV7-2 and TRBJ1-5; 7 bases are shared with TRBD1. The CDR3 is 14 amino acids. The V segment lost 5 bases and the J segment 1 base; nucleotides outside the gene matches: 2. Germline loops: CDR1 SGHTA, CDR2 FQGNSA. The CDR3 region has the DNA TGTGCCAGCAGCGCGGGACAGAGCAATCAGCCCCAGCATTTT. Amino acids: CASSAGQSNQPQHF.

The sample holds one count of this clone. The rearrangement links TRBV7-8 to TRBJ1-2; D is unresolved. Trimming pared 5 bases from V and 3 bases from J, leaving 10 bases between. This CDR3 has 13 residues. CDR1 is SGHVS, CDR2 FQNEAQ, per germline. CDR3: CASSNSGYYGYTF. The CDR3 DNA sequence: TGTGCCAGCAGCAATTCAGGTTACTATGGCTACACCTTC.

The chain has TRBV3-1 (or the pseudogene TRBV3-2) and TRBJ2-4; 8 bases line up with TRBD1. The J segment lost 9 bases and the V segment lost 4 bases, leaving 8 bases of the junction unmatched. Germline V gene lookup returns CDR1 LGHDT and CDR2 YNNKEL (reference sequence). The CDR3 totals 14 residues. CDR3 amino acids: CASSPPGQEGIQYF. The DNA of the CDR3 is TGTGCCAGCAGCCCTCCGGGACAGGAAGGCATTCAGTACTTC.

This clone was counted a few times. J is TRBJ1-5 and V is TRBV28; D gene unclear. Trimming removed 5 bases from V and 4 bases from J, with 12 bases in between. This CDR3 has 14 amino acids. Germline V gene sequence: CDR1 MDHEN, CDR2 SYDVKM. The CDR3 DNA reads TGTGCCAGCAGTCTCTCCGAGTGGAATCAGCCCCAGCATTTT. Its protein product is CASSLSEWNQPQHF.

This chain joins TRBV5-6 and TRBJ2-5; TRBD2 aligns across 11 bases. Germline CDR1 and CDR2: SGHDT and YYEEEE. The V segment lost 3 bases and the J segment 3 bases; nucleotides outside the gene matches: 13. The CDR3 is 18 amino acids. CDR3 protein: CASSSKTIAGGREETQYF. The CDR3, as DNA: TGTGCCAGCAGCTCCAAAACCATAGCGGGGGGGCGAGAAGAGACCCAGTACTTC.

The CDR3, as DNA: TGCAGCGCCCTGTTAGTACAGGGGGATGGCTACACCTTC. As protein: CSALLVQGDGYTF. V usage is TRBV29-1 and J usage is TRBJ1-2, with 8 bases matching TRBD1. This CDR3 has 13 amino acids. The J segment lost 6 bases and the V segment lost 7 bases, leaving 10 bases of the junction unmatched. Per the germline V gene, CDR1 is SQVTM and CDR2 is ANQGSEA.

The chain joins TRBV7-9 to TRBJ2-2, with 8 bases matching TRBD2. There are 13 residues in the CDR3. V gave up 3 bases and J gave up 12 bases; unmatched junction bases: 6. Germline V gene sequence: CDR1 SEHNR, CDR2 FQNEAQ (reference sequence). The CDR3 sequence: CASSFTTGGKLFF. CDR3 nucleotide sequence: TGTGCCAGCAGCTTTACAACGGGGGGGAAGCTGTTTTTT.

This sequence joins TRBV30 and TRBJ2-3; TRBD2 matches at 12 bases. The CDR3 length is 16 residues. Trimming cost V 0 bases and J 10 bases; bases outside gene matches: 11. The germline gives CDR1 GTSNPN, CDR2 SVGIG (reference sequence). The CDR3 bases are TGTGCCTGGAGTGTACTTCCTAGCGGGGGGGCCAGTGCGCAGTATTTT. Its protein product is CAWSVLPSGGASAQYF.

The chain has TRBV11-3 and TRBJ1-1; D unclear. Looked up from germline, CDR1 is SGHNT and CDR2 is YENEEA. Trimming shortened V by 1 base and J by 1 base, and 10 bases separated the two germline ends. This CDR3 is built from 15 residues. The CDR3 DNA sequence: TGTGCCAGCAGCTTAGCTTCAGGCACGAACACTGAAGCTTTCTTT. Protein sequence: CASSLASGTNTEAFF.

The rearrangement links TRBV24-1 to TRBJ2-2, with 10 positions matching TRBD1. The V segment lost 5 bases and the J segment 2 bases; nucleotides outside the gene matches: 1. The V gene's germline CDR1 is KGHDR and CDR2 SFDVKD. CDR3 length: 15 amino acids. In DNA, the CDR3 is TGTGCCACCAGTGTGACAGGGGGCAACACCGGGGAGCTGTTTTTT. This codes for CATSVTGGNTGELFF.

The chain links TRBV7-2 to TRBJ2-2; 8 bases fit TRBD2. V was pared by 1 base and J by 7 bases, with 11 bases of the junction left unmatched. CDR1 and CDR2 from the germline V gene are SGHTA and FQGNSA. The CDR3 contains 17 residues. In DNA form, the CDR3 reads TGTGCCAGCAGCTTAGGCGCGGGGGGCTTTTCAGGCGGGGAGCTGTTTTTT. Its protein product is CASSLGAGGFSGGELFF.

DNA of the CDR3: TGTGCCAGCAGCTCGACTAGCGGGGGGCCCTACAATGAGCAGTTCTTC. Amino acid sequence: CASSSTSGGPYNEQFF. V and J are TRBV7-3 and TRBJ2-1; TRBD2 matches 13 bases. The CDR3 contains 16 residues. Germline V lookup: CDR1 SGHTA, CDR2 FQGTGA. V lost 4 bases and J lost 2; bases outside the gene matches: 2.

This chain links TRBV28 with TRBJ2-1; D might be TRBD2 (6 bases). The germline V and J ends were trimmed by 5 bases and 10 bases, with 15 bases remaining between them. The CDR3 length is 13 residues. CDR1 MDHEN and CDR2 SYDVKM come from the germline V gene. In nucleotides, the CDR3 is TGTGCCAGCAGTGGGATGGGACTCCAAGAGCAGTTCTTC. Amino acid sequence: CASSGMGLQEQFF.

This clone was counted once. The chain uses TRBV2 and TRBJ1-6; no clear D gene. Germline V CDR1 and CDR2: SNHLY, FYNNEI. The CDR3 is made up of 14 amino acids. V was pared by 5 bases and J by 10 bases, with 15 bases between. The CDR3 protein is CASSLSGKGSPLHF. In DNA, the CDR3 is TGTGCCAGCAGTCTTTCCGGGAAGGGATCACCCCTCCACTTT.

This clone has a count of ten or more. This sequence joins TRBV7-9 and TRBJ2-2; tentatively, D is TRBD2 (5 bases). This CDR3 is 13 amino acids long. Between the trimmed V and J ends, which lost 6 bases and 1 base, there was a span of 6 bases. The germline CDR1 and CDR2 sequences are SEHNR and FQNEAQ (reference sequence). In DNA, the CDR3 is TGTGCCAGCAGTCGGGGGAACACCGGGGAGCTGTTTTTT. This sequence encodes CASSRGNTGELFF.

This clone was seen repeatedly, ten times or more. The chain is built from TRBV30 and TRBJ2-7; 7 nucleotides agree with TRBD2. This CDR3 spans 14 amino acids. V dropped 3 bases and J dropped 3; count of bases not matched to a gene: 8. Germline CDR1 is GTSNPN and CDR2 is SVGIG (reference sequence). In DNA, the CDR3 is TGTGCCTGGAGCCCTTGGGAGGGACGCTACGAGCAGTACTTC. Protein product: CAWSPWEGRYEQYF.